Presented here are 23 T cell receptor beta chains from one specimen sequenced in a study of shared clonotypes between healthy human individuals (dated by TCRdb to the early 2020s). The library was prepared using the immunoSEQ multiplex PCR assay. In its TCRdb copy, this immuneACCESS table keeps in-frame sequences only and misses some clones. Where compared with another copy, unresolved V genes explain less than half of these, and the others have no known cause. The sample yields a few million clones; 85% to 95% were counted once. Of the sample, around 0.4% falls within the top ten clones. The specimen sequenced was naive CD4+ T cells from PBMCs. Explained via the paper, the cell subset or site label denotes: CD45RA+ positively selected. The receptors stem from a man in his late teens or twenties in good health. Some clones in this sample may be carry-over from other donors' samples.

This rearrangement joins TRBV5-6 to TRBJ2-1; TRBD1 might be the D (6 bases). CDR3 length equals 15 residues. From germline, CDR1 is SGHDT and CDR2 YYEEEE. V was cut by 3 bases and J by 6 bases, with 16 bases left in between. CDR3 sequence (DNA): TGTGCCAGCAGCTCGCCAGGGGTCCAAGGCAATGAGCAGTTCTTC. Translating it yields CASSSPGVQGNEQFF. Combining the CDR3 with reference TRBV5-6 and TRBJ2-1 gives the whole variable domain DAGVTQSPTHLIKTRGQQVTLRCSPKSGHDTVSWYQQALGQGPQFIFQYYEEEERQRGNFPDRFSGHQFPNYSSELNVNALLLGDSALYLCASSSPGVQGNEQFFGPGTRLTVL.

CDR3 in amino acids: CASSLGRGKNEKLFF. CDR3 coding DNA: TGCGCCAGCAGCCTGGGACGGGGCAAGAATGAAAAACTGTTTTTT. The chain couples TRBV5-1 to TRBJ1-4; a possible D gene is TRBD1 (5 bases). CDR1 is SGHRS, CDR2 YFSETQ, per germline. The CDR3 is 15 amino acids. Deletions cut 4 bases from V and 5 bases from J, with 15 bases between.

Only one count was recorded for this clone. The CDR3 DNA sequence: TGTGCCAGCAGGAGCCTTAGGGGGGCGGCCGGGGAGCTGTTTTTT. Its protein is CASRSLRGAAGELFF. J is TRBJ2-2 and V is TRBV27, with D possibly being TRBD1 or TRBD2 (6 bases each). V lost 6 bases, J lost 6 bases, and 17 bases lay in between. The germline V gene encodes CDR1 MNHEY and CDR2 SMNVEV (reference sequence). The CDR3 totals 15 residues.

This sequence joins TRBV30 and TRBJ1-4, with 7 bases that match TRBD1. Germline values: CDR1 GTSNPN, CDR2 SVGIG (reference sequence). V dropped 2 bases and J dropped 0; count of bases not matched to a gene: 12. The CDR3 extends over 18 amino acids. CDR3 in DNA: TGTGCCTGGAGTCCCAGGACAGGCCTCCACCCAACTAATGAAAAACTGTTTTTT. This codes for CAWSPRTGLHPTNEKLFF.

This clone was picked up one time. J is TRBJ2-5 and V is TRBV7-2; TRBD1 is a possible D gene (6 bases). The CDR3 runs 12 residues. Germline V gene sequence: CDR1 SGHTA, CDR2 FQGNSA. Trimming removed 1 base from V and 7 bases from J, with 7 bases in between. The CDR3 DNA follows: TGTGCCAGCAGCTTAGTGGGGGCGACCCAGTACTTC. Translation: CASSLVGATQYF.

The V gene is TRBV18, the J gene TRBJ2-1; 11 positions agree with TRBD2. Germline V gene sequence: CDR1 KGHSH, CDR2 LQKENI. With 5 bases clipped from V and 8 bases from J, the junction kept 5 bases outside the gene matches. CDR3 size: 14 residues. CDR3 nucleotide sequence: TGTGCCAGCTCAGCACTAGCGGGAGTGGATGAGCAGTTCTTC. Its protein product is CASSALAGVDEQFF.

The rearrangement links TRBV4-2 to TRBJ2-5; 11 bases map to TRBD1. The CDR3 runs 19 residues. V was pared by 1 base and J by 5 bases, with 15 bases of the junction left unmatched. CDR1 and CDR2 (germline): LGHNA, YNFKEQ. CDR3 DNA sequence: TGTGCCAGCAGCCAAGCCTTAGGCTCGGGACAGGGGGGACGGGAGACCCAGTACTTC. As protein: CASSQALGSGQGGRETQYF.

CDR3 region: CASSVDRVGGANVLTF. For the CDR3, the DNA is TGTGCCAGCAGTGTCGACAGGGTTGGCGGGGCCAACGTCCTGACTTTC. The chain is built from TRBV6-1 and TRBJ2-6; 7 nucleotides align to TRBD1. Trimming removed 4 bases from V and 4 bases from J; junction bases left unmatched: 7. The CDR3 runs 16 residues. In germline, CDR1 is MNHNS, CDR2 SASEGT.

The chain couples TRBV2 to TRBJ2-1, with 14 bases that match TRBD2. Germline V gene data show CDR1 as SNHLY and CDR2 as FYNNEI. The CDR3 has 16 residues. V lost 2 bases and J lost 9; bases outside the gene matches: 6. CDR3 DNA sequence: TGTGCCAGCAGTGAACAGGGACTAGCGGGAGTCGGTGAGCAGTTCTTC. Encoded protein: CASSEQGLAGVGEQFF. Full variable domain (remainder filled in from reference TRBV2 and TRBJ2-1): EPEVTQTPSHQVTQMGQEVILRCVPISNHLYFYWYRQILGQKVEFLVSFYNNEISEKSEIFDDQFSVERPDGSNFTLKIRSTKLEDSAMYFCASSEQGLAGVGEQFFGPGTRLTVL.

This clone was counted a few times. The rearrangement links TRBV12-5 to TRBJ1-3; D unresolved. Germline values: CDR1 LGHNT, CDR2 FRNRAP. The CDR3 extends over 13 amino acids. V lost 1 base to trimming and J lost 3 bases, with 4 bases between them. In DNA, the CDR3 is TGTGCTAGTGGTTTGGAGAGTGGAAACACCATATATTTT. The encoded protein is CASGLESGNTIYF.

V gene TRBV6-5 combines with J gene TRBJ2-2; D is tentatively TRBD1 or TRBD2 (5 bases each). The CDR3 totals 16 residues. V lost 2 bases to trimming and J lost 6 bases, with 16 bases between them. Germline-derived CDR1 and CDR2 are MNHEY and SVGAGI. The chain's CDR3 is CASSYVYEGNAGELFF. The CDR3 DNA reads TGTGCCAGCAGTTACGTATACGAGGGGAATGCCGGGGAGCTGTTTTTT.

This clone was observed a single time. The CDR3 protein is CASSASADTQYF. The CDR3, as DNA: TGTGCCAGCAGTGCGTCGGCAGATACGCAGTATTTT. The rearrangement links TRBV6-1 to TRBJ2-3; D is uncertain. The CDR3 is 12 amino acids. CDR1 and CDR2 (germline): MNHNS, SASEGT. V was trimmed by 4 bases and J by 4 bases, leaving 6 bases between them.

This clone was found a few times. Different DNA sequences within this sample yield the same CDR3. This rearrangement joins TRBV4-1 to TRBJ1-5; D is uncertain. The CDR3 loop spans 15 amino acids. CDR1 and CDR2 from the germline V gene are MGHRA and YSYEKL. Trimming shortened V by 1 base and J by 4 bases, and 11 bases separated the two germline ends. The CDR3 loop reads CASSQGGRLNQPQHF. CDR3 DNA: TGCGCCAGCAGCCAAGGAGGGAGGCTTAATCAGCCCCAGCATTTT.

The chain recombines TRBV10-3 with TRBJ2-7; D is unresolved. This CDR3 has 14 amino acids. Trimming left V 0 bases short and J 12 bases short, with 18 bases between. Germline-derived CDR1 and CDR2 are ENHRY and SYGVKD. The CDR3 nucleotides read TGTGCCATCAGTGAGTCGGGCCCACCCCAGGCGCGGTACTTC. This sequence encodes CAISESGPPQARYF.

The chain uses TRBV5-6 and TRBJ2-1, with 11 bases matching TRBD2. CDR3 length: 16 amino acids. Germline CDR1 reads SGHDT; CDR2 reads YYEEEE. Losses at the gene ends were 4 bases for V and 7 bases for J; bases not matched to a gene: 10. Here the CDR3 reads CASSKGLAEARNEQFF. CDR3 nucleotide sequence: TGTGCCAGCAGCAAGGGACTAGCGGAAGCACGGAATGAGCAGTTCTTC. The variable domain in full, with the rest retrieved from reference TRBV5-6 and TRBJ2-1, is DAGVTQSPTHLIKTRGQQVTLRCSPKSGHDTVSWYQQALGQGPQFIFQYYEEEERQRGNFPDRFSGHQFPNYSSELNVNALLLGDSALYLCASSKGLAEARNEQFFGPGTRLTVL.

V usage is TRBV5-4 and J usage is TRBJ2-1; D assignment may be TRBD1 or TRBD2 (5 bases each). The V end lost 4 bases, the J end lost 0 bases, and 14 bases lay between the germline ends. The CDR3 totals 16 residues. Germline V gene sequence: CDR1 SGHNT, CDR2 YYREEE (reference sequence). This CDR3 is CASSQGRGSSYNEQFF. The CDR3 DNA is TGTGCCAGCAGCCAGGGTAGAGGGAGCTCCTACAATGAGCAGTTCTTC.

This clone was observed a single time. The rearrangement joins TRBV5-3 to TRBJ2-4, with TRBD2 as a possible D gene (6 bases). TRBV5-3 is an ORF for which the function is uncertain. The CDR3 contains 19 residues. Deletions cut 4 bases from V and 1 base from J, with 24 bases between. CDR3 amino acids: CARSAPGKGGASAKNIQYF. The CDR3, as DNA: TGTGCCAGAAGCGCACCGGGGAAAGGAGGGGCCTCCGCCAAAAACATTCAGTACTTC.

DNA of the CDR3: TGCGCCAGCAGCCAGGGACTAGCGGGAGCAGATACGCAGTATTTT. Translated: CASSQGLAGADTQYF. The J gene is TRBJ2-3, the V gene TRBV5-1, with 14 bases that match TRBD2. The trim removed 4 bases at V and 4 bases at J, leaving 2 bases unmatched. In germline, CDR1 is SGHRS, CDR2 YFSETQ. This CDR3 comprises 15 residues.

The chain joins TRBV4-1 to TRBJ2-1, with 10 positions matching TRBD2. This CDR3 spans 17 amino acids. Trimming at V came to 1 base and at J to 3 bases, leaving 6 bases not matched to a gene. Germline values: CDR1 MGHRA, CDR2 YSYEKL. Here the CDR3 DNA reads TGCGCCAGCAGCCAAGTGGGGTCTAGCGGGAGCTACAATGAGCAGTTCTTC. This encodes CASSQVGSSGSYNEQFF.

There are a few counts of this clone. The chain has TRBV7-9 and TRBJ1-1; D unclear. This CDR3 region has 16 residues. Deletions cut 5 bases from V and 2 bases from J, with 18 bases between. The germline CDR1 and CDR2 sequences are SEHNR and FQNEAQ (reference sequence). For the CDR3, the DNA is TGTGCCAGCAGCCCTACCGGGAGCCAACCAAACACTGAAGCTTTCTTT. This encodes CASSPTGSQPNTEAFF.

The chain joins TRBV11-3 to TRBJ2-2; D remains ambiguous. Germline V gives CDR1 SGHNT, CDR2 YENEEA. The CDR3 runs 14 residues. V gave up 5 bases and J gave up 7 bases, with 14 bases separating them. CDR3 sequence reads: CASSGESGIGELFF. The CDR3 DNA is TGTGCCAGCAGCGGCGAATCTGGGATCGGGGAGCTGTTTTTT.

V usage is TRBV5-1 and J usage is TRBJ2-1; TRBD1 is a possible D gene (5 bases). The CDR3 sequence is 14 residues long. The V and J ends lost 2 bases and 5 bases respectively, with 11 bases between them. Germline V lookup: CDR1 SGHRS, CDR2 YFSETQ. CDR3 coding DNA: TGCGCCAGCAGCTTTCAGGGAATGGACAATGAGCAGTTCTTC. Translating gives CASSFQGMDNEQFF.

The chain uses TRBV5-1 and TRBJ2-6; D gene uncertain. V was shortened by 5 bases and J by 0 bases, with 6 bases between the two germline ends. CDR1 SGHRS and CDR2 YFSETQ come from the germline V gene. CDR3 length: 14 residues. The CDR3 nucleotides are TGCGCCAGCAGGGCGAGCTCTGGGGCCAACGTCCTGACTTTC. Translation gives CASRASSGANVLTF.